The rows below give T cell receptor beta chains drawn from one sample of a study of OX40 agonist ivuxolimab in advanced cancers. Libraries were prepared by immunoSEQ multiplex PCR; TCRdb keeps only in-frame clonotypes and omits some of them. This table has 85,000 to 100,000 clones, 70% to 90% appearing once. The sample in question was CD4+ or CD8+ T cells sorted from blood, obtained in a trial of the OX40 agonist ivuxolimab. All receptors come from an adult with an advanced solid tumor such as melanoma, head and neck, liver or kidney cancer. Each CDR3 is given with its conserved first and last residue. Fields, in order: V gene, clone size, D gene, CDR3 length, J gene, CDR3 DNA, CDR3 protein. D genes are given only for firm matches. Clone sizes are given selectively: once, few, many, or a class where the clone is expanded.

TRBV4-3	.	.	15	TRBJ2-5	TGCGCCAGCAGCCAAGATAGGGACAACCGAGAGACCCAGTACTTC	CASSQDRDNRETQYF
TRBV27	.	.	14	TRBJ1-1	TGTGCCAGCAGAGTCCAGGGGTCGAACACTGAAGCTTTCTTT	CASRVQGSNTEAFF
TRBV5-1	few	.	14	TRBJ2-2	TGCGCCAGCAGCCTGCTCACAGGGACCGGGGAGCTGTTTTTT	CASSLLTGTGELFF
TRBV7-2	.	.	13	TRBJ2-5	TGTGCCAGCAGCTCCCCGGTCCAAAGGGAGCAGTACTTC	CASSSPVQREQYF
TRBV10-3	.	TRBD1	13	TRBJ1-1	TGTGCCATCAGTCCAGGGGGAAACACTGAAGCTTTCTTT	CAISPGGNTEAFF
TRBV5-4	.	.	14	TRBJ2-7	TGTGCCAGCAGCTTGTCCAGGGGAGGTGCCGAGCAGTACTTC	CASSLSRGGAEQYF
TRBV10-3	.	TRBD1	13	TRBJ1-1	TGTGCCGGACGACAGGGAATGAACACTGAAGCTTTCTTT	CAGRQGMNTEAFF
TRBV30	.	.	15	TRBJ2-7	TGTGCCTGGAGTGTCACAGGGCCCCTCTCCTACGAGCAGTACTTC	CAWSVTGPLSYEQYF
TRBV30	.	.	15	TRBJ2-3	TGTGCCTGGAGTACCGGGACCGGGAGCACAGATACGCAGTATTTT	CAWSTGTGSTDTQYF
TRBV6-5	.	TRBD2	16	TRBJ2-7	TGTGCCAGCAGTTTCCGTCCCCTAGCGGGAGCCTACGAGCAGTACTTC	CASSFRPLAGAYEQYF
TRBV5-6	.	.	13	TRBJ2-3	TGTGCCAGCAGCTCTAGTTACACAGATACGCAGTATTTT	CASSSSYTDTQYF
TRBV7-8	.	.	11	TRBJ2-5	TGTGCCAGCAGTCCCACGGAGACCCAGTACTTC	CASSPTETQYF
TRBV4-1	.	TRBD1	16	TRBJ2-7	TGCGCCAGCAGCCAAGAAGCGACAGGGCCCTTCTACGAGCAGTACTTC	CASSQEATGPFYEQYF
TRBV5-1	.	TRBD2	16	TRBJ2-2	TGCGCCAGCAAAGAACTAGCGGGAGGTAACACCGGGGAGCTGTTTTTT	CASKELAGGNTGELFF
TRBV7-2	.	.	15	TRBJ1-3	TGTGCCAGCAGCTTTAAGTACAGCTCGGGAAACACCATATATTTT	CASSFKYSSGNTIYF
TRBV11-1	.	.	14	TRBJ2-7	TGTGCCAGCAGCCCGGGTGGGGGCCTGGACGAGCAGTACTTC	CASSPGGGLDEQYF
TRBV27	.	TRBD2	15	TRBJ2-3	TGTGCCAGCGGTGAGACTAGCGGGAGGACAGATACGCAGTATTTT	CASGETSGRTDTQYF
TRBV2	once	.	12	TRBJ2-5	TGTGCCAGCAGTCTGGCGGAAGAGACCCAGTACTTC	CASSLAEETQYF
TRBV7-2	.	.	13	TRBJ2-7	TGTGCCAGCAGCTTACTGGGTCCCGACGAGCAGTACTTC	CASSLLGPDEQYF
TRBV28	.	TRBD2	15	TRBJ2-2	TGTGCCAGCAGTCCTAGCGGATCTAACACCGGGGAGCTGTTTTTT	CASSPSGSNTGELFF
TRBV5-1	.	.	13	TRBJ2-7	TGCGCCAGCAGACCCGGGATCACCTACGAGCAGTACTTC	CASRPGITYEQYF
TRBV9	.	.	15	TRBJ2-2	TGTGCCAGCAGCGTAGAAGGGTTTGGGACCGGGGAGCTGTTTTTT	CASSVEGFGTGELFF
TRBV7-9	.	.	14	TRBJ2-7	TGTGCCAGCAGCACTGCAGACAACTCCTACGAGCAGTACTTC	CASSTADNSYEQYF
TRBV4-3	.	.	20	TRBJ2-1	TGCGCCAGCAGCCAATATACAGGGAAAGTAGTGACTAGTTCTTACAATGAGCAGTTCTTC	CASSQYTGKVVTSSYNEQFF
TRBV9	few	TRBD1	17	TRBJ1-4	TGTGCCAGCAGCCCCCCCGAGGACAGGTTGGGGGAGGAAAAACTGTTTTTT	CASSPPEDRLGEEKLFF
TRBV4-1	.	.	16	TRBJ2-7	TGCGCCAGCAGCCAAGGACAGGTCTACAGAGACTACGAGCAGTACTTC	CASSQGQVYRDYEQYF
TRBV12-5	.	.	18	TRBJ2-2	TGTGCTAGTGGTTTGGTACGGGGGACAGAAACGAACACCGGGGAGCTGTTTTTT	CASGLVRGTETNTGELFF
TRBV7-2	.	.	15	TRBJ2-7	TGTGCCAGCAGCACCCGACGGGGTCCGGACGCCGAGCAGTACTTC	CASSTRRGPDAEQYF
TRBV2	few	TRBD2	12	TRBJ2-7	TGTGCCAGAAGAACTCTAGCGGGAGAGCAGTACTTC	CARRTLAGEQYF
TRBV29-1	.	.	14	TRBJ2-7	TGCAGCGTTGAGCTCCGGGACCCCTCCTACGAGCAGTACTTC	CSVELRDPSYEQYF
TRBV9	.	TRBD1	16	TRBJ2-3	TGTGCCAGCAGCGTCAGGGGGTTCCCGCCAGCAGATACGCAGTATTTT	CASSVRGFPPADTQYF
TRBV10-1	few	TRBD1	13	TRBJ1-1	TGCGCCAGCAGCGCCCGGGACAGATCTAAAGCTTTCTTT	CASSARDRSKAFF
TRBV19	.	TRBD1	14	TRBJ2-5	TGTGCCAGTAGTGTCACAGGGGCAGAAGAGACCCAGTACTTC	CASSVTGAEETQYF
TRBV7-9	few	.	13	TRBJ2-1	TGTGCCAGCAATGGGGGAGGAGACAATGAGCAGTTCTTC	CASNGGGDNEQFF
TRBV7-2	.	.	14	TRBJ1-2	TGTGCCAGCAGCTTAGTACATGGGGAGTATGGCTACACCTTC	CASSLVHGEYGYTF
TRBV7-2	.	.	11	TRBJ1-1	TGTGCCAGCAGCTTACCTGACATGGCTTTCTTT	CASSLPDMAFF
TRBV2	once	.	14	TRBJ1-5	TGTGCCAGCAGTGCGGCTCCGGAGGTGGGGCCCCAGCATTTT	CASSAAPEVGPQHF
TRBV6-5	.	TRBD1	13	TRBJ2-7	TGTGCCAGCAGTCCGGGACAGGGGGACGAGCAGTACTTC	CASSPGQGDEQYF
TRBV4-3	.	TRBD1	16	TRBJ2-6	TGCGCCAGCAGCCAAGGGACAGGGGTGGGCTTCAACGTCCTGACTTTC	CASSQGTGVGFNVLTF
TRBV7-2	.	.	15	TRBJ1-3	TGTGCCAGCAGCTTAGTCCCAGACTCTGGAAACACCATATATTTT	CASSLVPDSGNTIYF
TRBV6-6	.	.	14	TRBJ2-3	TGTGCCAGCACCGCTGTGGCTAGCACAGATACGCAGTATTTT	CASTAVASTDTQYF
TRBV29-1	once	TRBD2	15	TRBJ2-3	TGCAGCGTTGAAACGCGGGAGGGCCAGGAATATACGCAGTATTTT	CSVETREGQEYTQYF
TRBV2	once	.	12	TRBJ2-1	TGTGCCATCCGGAGGGGGATTGAAGAGCAGTTCTTC	CAIRRGIEEQFF
TRBV9	.	.	16	TRBJ1-3	TGTGCCAGCAGCGCCCCCGGGGATCCCTCTGGAAACACCATATATTTT	CASSAPGDPSGNTIYF
TRBV5-4	.	.	14	TRBJ2-5	TGTGCCAGCAGCCTGAGGGGGTGGGGCGAGACCCAGTACTTC	CASSLRGWGETQYF
TRBV5-1	few	.	17	TRBJ1-2	TGCGCCAGCAGCCCGGCGATAACGGGGGCGAGAAGCTATGGCTACACCTTC	CASSPAITGARSYGYTF
TRBV7-9	.	.	13	TRBJ1-4	TGTGCCAGCAGCCTAGACCCCAATGAAAAACTGTTTTTT	CASSLDPNEKLFF
TRBV6-6	.	TRBD1	14	TRBJ1-1	TGTGCCAGCAGCAGGACAGGGACGAACACTGAAGCTTTCTTT	CASSRTGTNTEAFF
TRBV9	.	.	13	TRBJ2-1	TGTGCCAGCAGCGTAGCTATTGGCAATGAGCAGTTCTTC	CASSVAIGNEQFF
TRBV7-9	.	.	15	TRBJ1-4	TGTGCCAGCAGCCGGGACACCGCAACTAATGAAAAACTGTTTTTT	CASSRDTATNEKLFF
TRBV10-3	few	TRBD1	15	TRBJ1-5	TGTGCCATCAGTGAAACCCAGGGGGCTCGCCAGCCCCAGCATTTT	CAISETQGARQPQHF
TRBV7-3	few	TRBD2	15	TRBJ2-3	TGTGCCAGCAGCTCAAGGGGACTAGGAGAAGATACGCAGTATTTT	CASSSRGLGEDTQYF
TRBV27	.	.	17	TRBJ2-1	TGTGCCAGCAGTTTGCAACCCGGGACGGGCATTTACAATGAGCAGTTCTTC	CASSLQPGTGIYNEQFF
TRBV19	.	.	12	TRBJ2-5	TGTGCCAGTAGCCAGAACCAAGAGACCCAGTACTTC	CASSQNQETQYF